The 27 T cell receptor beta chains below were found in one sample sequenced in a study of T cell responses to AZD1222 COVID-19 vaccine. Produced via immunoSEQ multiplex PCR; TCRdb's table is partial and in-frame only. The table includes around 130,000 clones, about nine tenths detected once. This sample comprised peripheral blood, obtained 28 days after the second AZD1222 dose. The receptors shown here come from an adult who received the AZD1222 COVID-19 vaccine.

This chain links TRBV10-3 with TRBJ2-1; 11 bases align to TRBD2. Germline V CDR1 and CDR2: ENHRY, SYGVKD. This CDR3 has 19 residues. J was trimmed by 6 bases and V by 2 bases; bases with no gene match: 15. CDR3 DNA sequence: TGTGCCATCAGTGAGGGAGGACTAGCGGGTGGCCCGAGGGGCAATGAGCAGTTCTTC. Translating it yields CAISEGGLAGGPRGNEQFF.

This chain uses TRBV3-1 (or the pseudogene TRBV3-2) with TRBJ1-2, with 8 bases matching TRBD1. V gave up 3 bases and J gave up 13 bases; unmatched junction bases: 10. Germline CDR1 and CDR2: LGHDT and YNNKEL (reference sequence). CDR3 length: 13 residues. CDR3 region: CASSHGTGLEGTF. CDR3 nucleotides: TGTGCCAGCAGCCATGGGACAGGCCTCGAAGGCACCTTC.

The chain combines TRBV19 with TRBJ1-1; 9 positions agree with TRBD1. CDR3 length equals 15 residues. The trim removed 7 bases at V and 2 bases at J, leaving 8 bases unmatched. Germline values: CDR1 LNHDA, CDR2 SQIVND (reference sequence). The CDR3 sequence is CASTRDRAKNTEAFF. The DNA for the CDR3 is TGTGCCAGTACCCGGGACAGGGCGAAAAACACTGAAGCTTTCTTT.

The CDR3, as DNA: TGCAGTGCTAGTCTAACAGGGGTTGGTAACTATGGCTACACCTTC. Translated: CSASLTGVGNYGYTF. V usage is TRBV20-1 and J usage is TRBJ1-2; 7 positions agree with TRBD1. J was trimmed by 1 base and V by 3 bases; bases with no gene match: 8. From germline, CDR1 is DFQATT and CDR2 SNEGSKA (reference sequence). This CDR3 spans 15 amino acids.

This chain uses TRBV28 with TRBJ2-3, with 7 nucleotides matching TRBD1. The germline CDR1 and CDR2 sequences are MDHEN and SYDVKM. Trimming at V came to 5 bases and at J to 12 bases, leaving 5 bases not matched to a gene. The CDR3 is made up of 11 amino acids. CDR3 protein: CASSLTGNQYF. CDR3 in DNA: TGTGCCAGCAGTCTGACAGGGAATCAGTATTTT.

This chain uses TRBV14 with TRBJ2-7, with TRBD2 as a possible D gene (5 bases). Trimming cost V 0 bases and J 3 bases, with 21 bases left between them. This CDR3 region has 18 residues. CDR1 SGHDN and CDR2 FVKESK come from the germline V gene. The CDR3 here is CASSQDPATSLVGYEQYF. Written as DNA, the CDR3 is TGTGCCAGCAGCCAAGATCCCGCAACTAGTTTGGTCGGCTACGAGCAGTACTTC.

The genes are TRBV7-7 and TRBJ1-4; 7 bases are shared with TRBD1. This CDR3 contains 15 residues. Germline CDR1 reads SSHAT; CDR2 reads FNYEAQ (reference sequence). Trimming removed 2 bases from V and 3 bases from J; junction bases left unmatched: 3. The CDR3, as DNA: TGTGCCAGCAGCTTATTACAGGGGTCTAATGAAAAACTGTTTTTT. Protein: CASSLLQGSNEKLFF.

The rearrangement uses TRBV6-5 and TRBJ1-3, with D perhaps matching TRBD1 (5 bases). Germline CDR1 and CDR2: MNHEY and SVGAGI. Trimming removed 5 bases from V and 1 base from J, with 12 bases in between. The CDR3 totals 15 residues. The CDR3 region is CASSTQGGSGNTIYF. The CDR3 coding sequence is TGTGCCAGCAGTACCCAGGGAGGTTCTGGAAACACCATATATTTT.

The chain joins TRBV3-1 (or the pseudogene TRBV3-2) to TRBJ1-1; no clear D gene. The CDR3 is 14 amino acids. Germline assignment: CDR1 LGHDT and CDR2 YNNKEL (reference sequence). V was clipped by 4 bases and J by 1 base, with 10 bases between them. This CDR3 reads CASSPLGRNTEAFF. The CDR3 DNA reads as TGTGCCAGCAGCCCCCTCGGGAGGAACACTGAAGCTTTCTTT.

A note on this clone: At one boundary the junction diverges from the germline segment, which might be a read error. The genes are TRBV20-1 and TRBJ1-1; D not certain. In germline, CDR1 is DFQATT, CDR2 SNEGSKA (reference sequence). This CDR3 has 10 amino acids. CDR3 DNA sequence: TGCAGTGCTGGAGAGGTTGAAGCTTTCTTT. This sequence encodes CSAGEVEAFF.

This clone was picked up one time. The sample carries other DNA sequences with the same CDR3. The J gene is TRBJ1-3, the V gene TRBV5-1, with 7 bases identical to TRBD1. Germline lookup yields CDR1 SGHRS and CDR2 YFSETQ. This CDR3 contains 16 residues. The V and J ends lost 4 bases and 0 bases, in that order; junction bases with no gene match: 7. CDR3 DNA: TGCGCCAGCAGCCCCGCGACAGGGAGCTCTGGAAACACCATATATTTT. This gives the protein CASSPATGSSGNTIYF. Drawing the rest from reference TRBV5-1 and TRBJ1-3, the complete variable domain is KAGVTQTPRYLIKTRGQQVTLSCSPISGHRSVSWYQQTPGQGLQFLFEYFSETQRNKGNFPGRFSGRQFSNSRSEMNVSTLELGDSALYLCASSPATGSSGNTIYFGEGSWLTVV.

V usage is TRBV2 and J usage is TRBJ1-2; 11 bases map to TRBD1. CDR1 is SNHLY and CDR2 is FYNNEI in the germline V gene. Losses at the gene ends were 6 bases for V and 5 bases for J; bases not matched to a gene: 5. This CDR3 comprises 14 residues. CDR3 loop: CASSWDRGEYGYTF. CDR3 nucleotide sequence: TGTGCCAGCAGCTGGGACAGGGGGGAATATGGCTACACCTTC.

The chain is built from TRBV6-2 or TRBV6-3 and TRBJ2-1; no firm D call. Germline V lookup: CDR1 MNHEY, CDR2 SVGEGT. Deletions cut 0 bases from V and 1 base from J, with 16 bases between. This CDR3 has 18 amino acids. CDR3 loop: CASSYSSFRVSSYNEQFF. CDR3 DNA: TGTGCCAGCAGTTACTCGTCTTTTCGGGTCAGTTCCTACAATGAGCAGTTCTTC.

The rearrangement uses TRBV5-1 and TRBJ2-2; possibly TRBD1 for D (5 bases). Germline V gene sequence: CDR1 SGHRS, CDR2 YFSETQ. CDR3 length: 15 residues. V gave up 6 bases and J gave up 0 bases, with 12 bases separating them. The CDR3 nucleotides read TGCGCCAGCACCCCGGACATCGCGAACACCGGGGAGCTGTTTTTT. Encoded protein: CASTPDIANTGELFF.

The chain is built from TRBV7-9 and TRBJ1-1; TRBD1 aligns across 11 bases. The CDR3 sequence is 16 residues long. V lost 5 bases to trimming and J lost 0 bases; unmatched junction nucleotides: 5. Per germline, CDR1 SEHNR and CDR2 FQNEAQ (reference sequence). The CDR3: CASSPDRGHLNTEAFF. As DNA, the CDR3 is TGTGCCAGCAGCCCGGACAGGGGGCACCTGAACACTGAAGCTTTCTTT.

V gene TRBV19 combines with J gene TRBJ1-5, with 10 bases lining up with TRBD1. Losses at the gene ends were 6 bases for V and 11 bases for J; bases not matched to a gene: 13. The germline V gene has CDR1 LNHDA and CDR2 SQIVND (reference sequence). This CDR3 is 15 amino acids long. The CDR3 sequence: CASRISGTGVRSQHF. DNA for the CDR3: TGTGCCAGTAGGATATCTGGGACAGGGGTGAGGTCCCAGCATTTT.

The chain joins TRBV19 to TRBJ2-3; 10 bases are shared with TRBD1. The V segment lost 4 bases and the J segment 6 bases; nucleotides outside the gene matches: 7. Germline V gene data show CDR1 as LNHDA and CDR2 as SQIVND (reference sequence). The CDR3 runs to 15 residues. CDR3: CASSTRDRGSDTQYF. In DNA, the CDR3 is TGTGCCAGTAGTACCCGGGACAGGGGCAGCGATACGCAGTATTTT.

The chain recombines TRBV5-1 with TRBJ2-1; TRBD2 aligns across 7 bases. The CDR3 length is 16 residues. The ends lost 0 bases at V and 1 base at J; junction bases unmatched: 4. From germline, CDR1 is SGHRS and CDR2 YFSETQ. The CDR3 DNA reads TGCGCCAGCAGCTTGGAAGCGGGGATTTCCTACAATGAGCAGTTCTTC. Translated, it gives CASSLEAGISYNEQFF.

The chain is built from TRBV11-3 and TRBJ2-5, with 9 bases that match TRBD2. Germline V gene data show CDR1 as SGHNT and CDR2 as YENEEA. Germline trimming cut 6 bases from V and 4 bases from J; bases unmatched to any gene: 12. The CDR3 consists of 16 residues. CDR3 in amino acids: CASSPRRGGASETQYF. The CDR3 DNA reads TGTGCCAGCAGTCCCCGTCGCGGGGGGGCCTCAGAGACCCAGTACTTC.

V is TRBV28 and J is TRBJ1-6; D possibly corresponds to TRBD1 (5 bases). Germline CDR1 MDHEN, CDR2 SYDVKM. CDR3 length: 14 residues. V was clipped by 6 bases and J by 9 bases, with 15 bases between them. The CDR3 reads CASSIRVAGSPLHF. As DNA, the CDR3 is TGTGCCAGCAGCATCAGGGTTGCGGGTTCACCCCTCCACTTT.

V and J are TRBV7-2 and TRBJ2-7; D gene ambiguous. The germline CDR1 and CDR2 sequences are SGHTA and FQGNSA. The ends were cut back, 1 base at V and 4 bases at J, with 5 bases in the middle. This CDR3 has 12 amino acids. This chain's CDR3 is CASSLVPYEQYF. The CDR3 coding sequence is TGTGCCAGCAGCTTAGTGCCGTACGAGCAGTACTTC.

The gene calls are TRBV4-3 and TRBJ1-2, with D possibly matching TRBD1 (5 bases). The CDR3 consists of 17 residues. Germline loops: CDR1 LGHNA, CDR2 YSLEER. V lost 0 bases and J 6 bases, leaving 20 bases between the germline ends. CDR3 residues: CASSQDHSLGGRDGYTF. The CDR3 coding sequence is TGCGCCAGCAGCCAAGATCACAGTCTGGGGGGAAGAGATGGCTACACCTTC.

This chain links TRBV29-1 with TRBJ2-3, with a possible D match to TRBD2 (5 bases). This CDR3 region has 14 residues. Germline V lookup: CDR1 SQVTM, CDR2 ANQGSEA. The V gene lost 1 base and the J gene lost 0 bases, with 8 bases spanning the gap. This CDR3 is CSVEALASTDTQYF. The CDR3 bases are TGCAGCGTTGAAGCCCTAGCCAGCACAGATACGCAGTATTTT.

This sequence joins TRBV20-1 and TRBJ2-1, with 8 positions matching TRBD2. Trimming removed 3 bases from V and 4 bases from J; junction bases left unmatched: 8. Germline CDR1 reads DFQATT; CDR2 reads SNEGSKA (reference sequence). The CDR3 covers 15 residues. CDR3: CSASGRLAGYNEQFF. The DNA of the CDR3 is TGCAGTGCTAGTGGACGGCTAGCGGGTTACAATGAGCAGTTCTTC.

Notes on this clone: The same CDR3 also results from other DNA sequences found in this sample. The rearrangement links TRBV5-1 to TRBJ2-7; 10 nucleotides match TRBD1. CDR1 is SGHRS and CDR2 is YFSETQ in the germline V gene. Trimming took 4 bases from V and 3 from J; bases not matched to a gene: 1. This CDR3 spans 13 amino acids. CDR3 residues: CASSRDRGYEQYF. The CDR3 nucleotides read TGCGCCAGCAGCCGGGACAGGGGCTACGAGCAGTACTTC.

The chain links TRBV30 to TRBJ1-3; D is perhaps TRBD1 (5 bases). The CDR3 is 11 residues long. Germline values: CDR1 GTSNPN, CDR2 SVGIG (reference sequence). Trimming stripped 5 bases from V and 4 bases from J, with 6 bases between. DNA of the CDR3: TGTGCCTGGGGGGCGGGAAACACCATATATTTT. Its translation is CAWGAGNTIYF.

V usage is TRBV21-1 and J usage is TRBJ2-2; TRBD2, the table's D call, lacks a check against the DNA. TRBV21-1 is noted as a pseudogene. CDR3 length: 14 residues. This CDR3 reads CASTLAGEAGELFF. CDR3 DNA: TGTGCCAGCACACTAGCGGGGGAGGCCGGGGAGCTGTTTTTT.